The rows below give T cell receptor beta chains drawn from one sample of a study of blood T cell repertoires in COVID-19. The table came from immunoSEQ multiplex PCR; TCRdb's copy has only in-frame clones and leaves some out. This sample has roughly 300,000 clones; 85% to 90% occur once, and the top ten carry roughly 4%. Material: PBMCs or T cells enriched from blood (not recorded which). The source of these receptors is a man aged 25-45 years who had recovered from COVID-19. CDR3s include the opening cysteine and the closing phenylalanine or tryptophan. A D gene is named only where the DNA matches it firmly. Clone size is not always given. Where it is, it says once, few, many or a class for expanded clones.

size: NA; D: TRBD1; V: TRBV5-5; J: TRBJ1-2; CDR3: CASSLKGIGGEEGYTF; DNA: TGTGCCAGCAGCTTGAAAGGTATAGGGGGCGAGGAAGGCTACACCTTC
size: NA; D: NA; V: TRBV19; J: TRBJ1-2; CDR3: CARLADDRSTF; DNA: TGTGCCAGGTTAGCGGACGATAGGTCCACCTTC
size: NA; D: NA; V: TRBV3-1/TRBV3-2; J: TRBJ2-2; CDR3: CASSLLGGTGELFF; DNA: TGTGCCAGCAGCCTTTTAGGCGGTACCGGGGAGCTGTTTTTT
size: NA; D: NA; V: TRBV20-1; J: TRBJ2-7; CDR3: CSAASLYEQYF; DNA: TGCAGTGCCGCGTCTTTGTACGAGCAGTACTTC
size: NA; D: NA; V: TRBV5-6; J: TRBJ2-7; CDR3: CASSATAHGYEQYF; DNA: TGTGCCAGCAGCGCGACAGCCCATGGTTACGAGCAGTACTTC
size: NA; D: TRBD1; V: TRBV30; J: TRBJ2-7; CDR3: CAWSEGTGRSYEQYF; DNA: TGTGCCTGGAGCGAAGGGACAGGACGGTCCTACGAGCAGTACTTC
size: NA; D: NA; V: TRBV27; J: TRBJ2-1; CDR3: CASSYRGSIYNEQFF; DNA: TGTGCCAGCAGTTATCGCGGTTCCATCTACAATGAGCAGTTCTTC
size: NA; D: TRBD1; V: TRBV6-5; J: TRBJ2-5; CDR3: CASSPGTGRLAAQYF; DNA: TGTGCCAGCAGTCCCGGGACAGGCCGCCTTGCGGCCCAGTACTTC
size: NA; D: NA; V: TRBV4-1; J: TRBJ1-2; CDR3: CASSQPRQGLYGYTF; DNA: TGCGCCAGCAGCCAGCCGCGGCAGGGCCTGTATGGCTACACCTTC
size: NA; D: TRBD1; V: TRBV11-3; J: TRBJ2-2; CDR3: CAIRDSPTGELFF; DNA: TGTGCCATACGGGACAGCCCTACCGGGGAGCTGTTTTTT
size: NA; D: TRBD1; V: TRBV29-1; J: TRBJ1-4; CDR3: CSVELTGGLDKKLFF; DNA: TGCAGCGTGGAATTAACAGGGGGCCTCGACAAAAAACTGTTTTTT
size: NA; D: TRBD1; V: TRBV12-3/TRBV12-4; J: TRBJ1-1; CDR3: CASSTTGITEAFF; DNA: TGTGCCAGCAGCACGACAGGGATCACTGAAGCTTTCTTT
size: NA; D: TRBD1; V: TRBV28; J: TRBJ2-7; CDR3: CASSTMGQGFYEQYF; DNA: TGTGCCAGCAGTACCATGGGACAGGGGTTCTACGAGCAGTACTTC
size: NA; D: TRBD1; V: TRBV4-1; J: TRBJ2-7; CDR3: CASSPRDVRGTGITYEQYF; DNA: TGCGCCAGCAGCCCCCGGGACGTCCGAGGGACAGGGATCACCTACGAGCAGTACTTC
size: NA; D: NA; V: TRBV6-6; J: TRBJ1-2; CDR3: CASSYRRGGYTF; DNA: TGTGCCAGCAGTTACAGGAGGGGTGGCTACACCTTC
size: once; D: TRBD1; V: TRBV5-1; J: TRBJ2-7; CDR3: CASSWGTGAYEQYF; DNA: TGCGCCAGCAGCTGGGGGACAGGGGCCTACGAGCAGTACTTC
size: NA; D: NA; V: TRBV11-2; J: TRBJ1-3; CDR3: CASSFTGNTIYF; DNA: TGTGCCAGCAGCTTTACTGGAAACACCATATATTTT
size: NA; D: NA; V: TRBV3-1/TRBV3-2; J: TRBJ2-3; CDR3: CASSQVSGFLGDTQYF; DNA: TGTGCCAGCAGCCAAGTGTCCGGGTTTCTGGGAGATACGCAGTATTTT
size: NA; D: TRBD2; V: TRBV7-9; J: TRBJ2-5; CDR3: CASSFPPGLVLETQYF; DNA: TGTGCCAGCAGCTTCCCCCCCGGACTAGTTCTGGAGACCCAGTACTTC
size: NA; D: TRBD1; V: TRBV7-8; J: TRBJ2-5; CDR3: CASSLDYRGQTQYF; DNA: TGTGCCAGCAGCTTGGATTACAGGGGCCAGACCCAGTACTTC
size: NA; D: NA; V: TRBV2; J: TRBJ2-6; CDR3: CASGTVGGANVLTF; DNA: TGTGCCAGCGGAACGGTCGGGGGGGCCAACGTCCTGACTTTC
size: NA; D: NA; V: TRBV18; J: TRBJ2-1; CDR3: CASSPDQRDEQFF; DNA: TGTGCCAGCTCACCCGATCAGCGGGATGAGCAGTTCTTC
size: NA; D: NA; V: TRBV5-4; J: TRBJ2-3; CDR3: CASSLAGGGTDTQYF; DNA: TGTGCCAGCAGCTTGGCCGGGGGTGGGACAGATACGCAGTATTTT
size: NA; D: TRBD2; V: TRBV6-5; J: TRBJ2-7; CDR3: CASTSAGGGSYEQYF; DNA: TGTGCCAGCACCTCCGCGGGGGGGGGTTCCTACGAGCAGTACTTC
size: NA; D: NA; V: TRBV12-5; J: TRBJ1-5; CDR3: CASGPGLGGLVQPQHF; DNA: TGTGCTAGTGGTCCTGGACTCGGGGGGCTGGTTCAGCCCCAGCATTTT
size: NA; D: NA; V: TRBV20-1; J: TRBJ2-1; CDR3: CSARVGNEQFF; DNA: TGCAGTGCTAGAGTCGGGAATGAGCAGTTCTTC
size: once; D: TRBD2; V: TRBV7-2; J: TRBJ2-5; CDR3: CASSRRLAGETQYF; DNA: TGTGCCAGCAGCCGCAGACTAGCGGGGGAGACCCAGTACTTC
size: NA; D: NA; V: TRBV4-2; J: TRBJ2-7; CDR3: CASSQGGRDTEQYF; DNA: TGTGCCAGCAGCCAAGGGGGGAGGGACACCGAGCAGTACTTC
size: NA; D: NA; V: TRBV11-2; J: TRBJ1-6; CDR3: CASSLTFLGRHSPLHF; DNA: TGTGCCAGCAGCTTAACTTTTCTGGGGCGTCATTCACCCCTCCACTTT
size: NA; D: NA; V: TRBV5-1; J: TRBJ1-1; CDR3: CASSSGENTEAFF; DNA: TGCGCCAGCAGTTCGGGAGAGAACACTGAAGCTTTCTTT
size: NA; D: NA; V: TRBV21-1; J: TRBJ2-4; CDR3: CASSNVGEGLTEAKNIQYF; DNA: TGTGCCAGCAGCAACGTGGGGGAGGGGCTCACGGAAGCCAAAAACATTCAGTACTTC
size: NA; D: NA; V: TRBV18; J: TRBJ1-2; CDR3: CASSTEIRSYGYTF; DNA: TGTGCCAGCTCAACGGAGATAAGGAGCTATGGCTACACCTTC
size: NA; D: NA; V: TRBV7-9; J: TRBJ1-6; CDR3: CASSLWEVTNSPLHF; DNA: TGTGCCAGCAGCTTGTGGGAGGTCACAAATTCACCCCTCCACTTT
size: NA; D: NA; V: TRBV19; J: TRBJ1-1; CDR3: CASSMRQSRRNTEAFF; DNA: TGTGCCAGTAGTATGAGGCAGTCCCGTCGGAACACTGAAGCTTTCTTT
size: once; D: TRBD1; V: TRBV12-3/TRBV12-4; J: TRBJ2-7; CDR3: CASSLTGGYEQYF; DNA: TGTGCCAGCAGTTTGACAGGGGGCTACGAGCAGTACTTC
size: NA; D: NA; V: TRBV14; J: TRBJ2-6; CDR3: CASTTGSGANVLTF; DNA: TGTGCCAGCACTACAGGGAGCGGGGCCAACGTCCTGACTTTC
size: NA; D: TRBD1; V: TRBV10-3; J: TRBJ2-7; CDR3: CAISEGGQGAAYEQYF; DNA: TGTGCCATCAGTGAGGGGGGACAGGGGGCTGCCTACGAGCAGTACTTC
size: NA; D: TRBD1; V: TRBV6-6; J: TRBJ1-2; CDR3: CASSPRGRRGQGFGYTF; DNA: TGTGCCAGCAGTCCCCGGGGGCGCAGGGGACAGGGTTTCGGCTACACCTTC
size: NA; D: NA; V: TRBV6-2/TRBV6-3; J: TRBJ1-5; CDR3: CASSYPGGSGQPQHF; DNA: TGTGCCAGCAGTTACCCGGGAGGGTCGGGTCAGCCCCAGCATTTT
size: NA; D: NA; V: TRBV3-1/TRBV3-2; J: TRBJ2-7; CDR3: CASRTVSGSNEQYF; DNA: TGTGCCAGCAGGACCGTTAGCGGCTCCAACGAGCAGTACTTC